This TCR beta chain stems from a study of PD-1 blockade in classical Hodgkin lymphoma. As for time point: newly diagnosed, previously untreated cHL patient sample. Looked up from germline, CDR1 is SGHDT and CDR2 is YYEEEE. The CDR3 is 12 residues long. V was trimmed by 4 bases and J by 5 bases, leaving 9 bases between them. The assay was immunoSEQ multiplex PCR, and TCRdb's table has in-frame clones only and misses some. The table includes about 30,000 clones, about 89% detected once. The source is a human donor with classical Hodgkin lymphoma. V gene TRBV5-6 combines with J gene TRBJ1-2, with D maybe TRBD1 (6 bases). What was sequenced was peripheral blood mononuclear cells (PBMCs). The CDR3 reads CASSSGQYGYTF. The CDR3 nucleotides are TGTGCCAGCAGCAGCGGACAGTATGGCTACACCTTC.